This T cell receptor beta chain came from a study of tumor-infiltrating lymphocytes in glioblastoma multiforme. With 5 bases removed from V and 7 bases from J, the gap between germline ends came to 12 bases. The CDR3 is 12 residues long. CDR1 is SGHTA and CDR2 is FQGNSA in the germline V gene. TCR beta libraries were built from RNA through three nested multiplex PCR rounds using modified ARM-PCR. A C-beta primer primed TCRB cDNA from about 500 ng RNA. These TCRB libraries lack any described unique molecular identifiers. TCRdb re-derived calls from the multiplex PCR reads in MiXCR, one entry per CDR3 protein. The table lists more than 10,000 distinct CDR3 sequences, about 72% of them singletons. Study conclusions and caveats: The TCR and somatic mutation analysis included just one glioblastoma patient. No surface-marker sorting into functional T cell subtypes was done.

With respect to this clonotype: Its matching antigen is unknown.

Sequenced input: brain tumor tissue. The source is a male donor with glioblastoma. This sequence joins TRBV7-2 and TRBJ2-7; D is unclear. The CDR3 DNA sequence: TGTGCCAGCAGCGCTTACATCGGGGAGCAGTACTTC. Translating it yields CASSAYIGEQYF.